A selection of T cell receptor beta chains follows, all from one sample in a study of Ad26.COV2.S vaccination and SARS-CoV-2 variants. Measured with immunoSEQ multiplex PCR; TCRdb has only the in-frame clones, and not every one. Of 400,000 to 450,000 clones in the sample, about 90% are singletons; the top ten hold roughly 3.9%. Specimen: peripheral blood, collected in a trial of Ad26.COV2.S vaccine versus placebo. The origin of the receptors is a person aged 18-65 years who received the Ad26.COV2.S COVID-19 vaccine or a placebo. Each CDR3 is given with its conserved first and last residue. D genes are given only for firm matches. Not every row has a clone size; where given, it reads once, few, many or a size class.

v_gene: TRBV30; d_gene: TRBD1; abundance: -; j_gene: TRBJ2-7; CDR3aa: CAWARDRGPYEQYF; CDR3nt: TGTGCCTGGGCCCGGGACAGGGGACCCTACGAGCAGTACTTC
v_gene: TRBV2; d_gene: -; abundance: -; j_gene: TRBJ1-6; CDR3aa: CASKRVFLNSPLHF; CDR3nt: TGTGCCAGCAAACGAGTATTCTTAAATTCACCCCTCCACTTT
v_gene: TRBV9; d_gene: TRBD1; abundance: once; j_gene: TRBJ1-2; CDR3aa: CASSVVTGGNYGYTF; CDR3nt: TGTGCCAGCAGCGTAGTGACAGGGGGTAACTATGGCTACACCTTC
v_gene: TRBV6-5; d_gene: -; abundance: -; j_gene: TRBJ2-5; CDR3aa: CASSYSPEETQYF; CDR3nt: TGTGCCAGCAGTTACTCGCCCGAAGAGACCCAGTACTTC
v_gene: TRBV24-1; d_gene: -; abundance: -; j_gene: TRBJ1-2; CDR3aa: CATQKQENYGYTF; CDR3nt: TGTGCCACCCAAAAACAGGAAAACTATGGCTACACCTTC
v_gene: TRBV19; d_gene: -; abundance: -; j_gene: TRBJ1-3; CDR3aa: CASSRPGRQWRNTIYF; CDR3nt: TGTGCCAGTAGTCGACCGGGCAGGCAGTGGAGAAACACCATATATTTT
v_gene: TRBV10-3; d_gene: -; abundance: -; j_gene: TRBJ2-7; CDR3aa: CAISGPYEQYF; CDR3nt: TGTGCCATCAGTGGACCCTACGAGCAGTACTTC
v_gene: TRBV24-1; d_gene: -; abundance: -; j_gene: TRBJ2-2; CDR3aa: CATSDFPGNTGELFF; CDR3nt: TGTGCCACCAGTGATTTCCCAGGGAACACCGGGGAGCTGTTTTTT
v_gene: TRBV7-9; d_gene: -; abundance: -; j_gene: TRBJ2-5; CDR3aa: CASSSPGWETQYF; CDR3nt: TGTGCCAGCAGCTCCCCTGGGTGGGAGACCCAGTACTTC
v_gene: TRBV5-1; d_gene: -; abundance: -; j_gene: TRBJ1-1; CDR3aa: CASSSRQGKGDTEAFF; CDR3nt: TGCGCCAGCAGCTCCCGTCAGGGGAAGGGAGACACTGAAGCTTTCTTT
v_gene: TRBV9; d_gene: -; abundance: few; j_gene: TRBJ2-1; CDR3aa: CASSGDGEQFF; CDR3nt: TGTGCCAGCAGCGGCGACGGGGAGCAGTTCTTC
v_gene: TRBV11-2; d_gene: -; abundance: once; j_gene: TRBJ1-6; CDR3aa: CASSLVSGHPRSSPLHF; CDR3nt: TGTGCCAGCAGCTTGGTCTCCGGGCACCCAAGGAGTTCACCCCTCCACTTT
v_gene: TRBV2; d_gene: -; abundance: -; j_gene: TRBJ2-1; CDR3aa: CASSEAGGNEQFF; CDR3nt: TGTGCCAGCAGTGAAGCGGGGGGCAATGAGCAGTTCTTC
v_gene: TRBV5-1; d_gene: TRBD2; abundance: -; j_gene: TRBJ2-5; CDR3aa: CASSQGTSEQETQYF; CDR3nt: TGCGCCAGCAGCCAGGGGACTAGCGAACAAGAGACCCAGTACTTC
v_gene: TRBV7-9; d_gene: TRBD1; abundance: -; j_gene: TRBJ2-4; CDR3aa: CASSSPSGTGFAKNIQYF; CDR3nt: TGTGCCAGCAGCTCTCCGTCCGGGACAGGGTTCGCCAAAAACATTCAGTACTTC
v_gene: TRBV28; d_gene: -; abundance: -; j_gene: TRBJ2-7; CDR3aa: CATTGHGTADPYEQYF; CDR3nt: TGTGCCACCACGGGACACGGGACCGCCGATCCCTACGAGCAGTACTTC
v_gene: TRBV6-2/TRBV6-3; d_gene: TRBD1; abundance: -; j_gene: TRBJ1-5; CDR3aa: CASSYVRGLQPQHF; CDR3nt: TGTGCCAGCAGTTACGTCAGGGGGCTTCAGCCCCAGCATTTT
v_gene: TRBV2; d_gene: -; abundance: -; j_gene: TRBJ2-3; CDR3aa: CASGSGPTDTQYF; CDR3nt: TGTGCCAGCGGTAGCGGTCCCACAGATACGCAGTATTTT
v_gene: TRBV28; d_gene: TRBD1; abundance: -; j_gene: TRBJ1-5; CDR3aa: CASSRDSNSNQPQHF; CDR3nt: TGTGCCAGCAGCCGGGACAGCAATAGCAATCAGCCCCAGCATTTT
v_gene: TRBV7-8; d_gene: -; abundance: -; j_gene: TRBJ2-7; CDR3aa: CASSLIRDTGKYEQYF; CDR3nt: TGTGCCAGCAGCTTAATTAGGGACACGGGAAAATACGAGCAGTACTTC
v_gene: TRBV19; d_gene: -; abundance: -; j_gene: TRBJ1-2; CDR3aa: CASSIRDGGYTF; CDR3nt: TGTGCCAGTAGTATAAGGGACGGGGGCTACACCTTC
v_gene: TRBV12-3/TRBV12-4; d_gene: -; abundance: -; j_gene: TRBJ2-5; CDR3aa: CASSLRRRETQYF; CDR3nt: TGTGCCAGCAGTTTAAGGAGGAGGGAGACCCAGTACTTC
v_gene: TRBV27; d_gene: TRBD1; abundance: -; j_gene: TRBJ2-7; CDR3aa: CASSQGQGGPYEQYF; CDR3nt: TGTGCCAGCAGTCAGGGACAGGGGGGCCCCTACGAGCAGTACTTC
v_gene: TRBV18; d_gene: -; abundance: -; j_gene: TRBJ2-7; CDR3aa: CASSPPFQGSGNSYEQYF; CDR3nt: TGTGCCAGCTCACCACCGTTCCAAGGCTCTGGAAATTCCTACGAGCAGTACTTC
v_gene: TRBV7-2; d_gene: -; abundance: -; j_gene: TRBJ2-3; CDR3aa: CASSFRGEGRADTQYF; CDR3nt: TGTGCCAGCAGCTTCAGGGGGGAGGGCCGAGCAGATACGCAGTATTTT
v_gene: TRBV7-2; d_gene: TRBD2; abundance: -; j_gene: TRBJ2-1; CDR3aa: CASSSGTSGSYNEQFF; CDR3nt: TGTGCCAGCAGCTCAGGGACTAGCGGGAGCTACAATGAGCAGTTCTTC
v_gene: TRBV4-2; d_gene: TRBD1; abundance: once; j_gene: TRBJ2-7; CDR3aa: CASRGAEGQATYEQYF; CDR3nt: TGTGCCAGCAGAGGAGCCGAGGGACAGGCTACTTACGAGCAGTACTTC
v_gene: TRBV28; d_gene: TRBD2; abundance: -; j_gene: TRBJ2-7; CDR3aa: CASKGGGTTYEQYF; CDR3nt: TGTGCCAGCAAAGGCGGGGGGACCACCTACGAGCAGTACTTC
v_gene: TRBV6-6; d_gene: -; abundance: -; j_gene: TRBJ1-6; CDR3aa: CASSYAGDNSPLHF; CDR3nt: TGTGCCAGCAGTTACGCGGGGGATAATTCACCCCTCCACTTT
v_gene: TRBV11-2; d_gene: -; abundance: -; j_gene: TRBJ2-1; CDR3aa: CASSLVLAQGSYNEQFF; CDR3nt: TGTGCCAGCAGCTTAGTCCTGGCTCAGGGGTCCTACAATGAGCAGTTCTTC
v_gene: TRBV7-8; d_gene: -; abundance: -; j_gene: TRBJ1-5; CDR3aa: CASSLAQGQPQHF; CDR3nt: TGTGCCAGCAGCTTAGCCCAGGGACAGCCCCAGCATTTT
v_gene: TRBV11-2; d_gene: TRBD2; abundance: once; j_gene: TRBJ2-4; CDR3aa: CASSPRGVVAKNIQYF; CDR3nt: TGTGCCAGCAGCCCCCGGGGGGTCGTAGCCAAAAACATTCAGTACTTC
v_gene: TRBV7-2; d_gene: TRBD2; abundance: -; j_gene: TRBJ2-1; CDR3aa: CASRFGLAGGGVYNEQFF; CDR3nt: TGTGCCAGCAGATTCGGACTAGCGGGAGGTGGGGTCTACAATGAGCAGTTCTTC
v_gene: TRBV29-1; d_gene: -; abundance: -; j_gene: TRBJ1-2; CDR3aa: CSVRSGGVGYTF; CDR3nt: TGCAGCGTTAGATCAGGAGGGGTTGGCTACACCTTC
v_gene: TRBV10-3; d_gene: -; abundance: -; j_gene: TRBJ1-5; CDR3aa: CAISGLGSNQPQHF; CDR3nt: TGTGCCATCAGTGGCCTTGGGAGCAATCAGCCCCAGCATTTT
v_gene: TRBV6-1; d_gene: -; abundance: -; j_gene: TRBJ2-5; CDR3aa: CASSESGSGQETQYF; CDR3nt: TGTGCCAGCAGTGAAAGCGGGTCAGGTCAAGAGACCCAGTACTTC
v_gene: TRBV24-1; d_gene: -; abundance: once; j_gene: TRBJ2-3; CDR3aa: CATSFGSSTDTQYF; CDR3nt: TGTGCCACCTCCTTTGGGTCTAGCACAGATACGCAGTATTTT
v_gene: TRBV24-1; d_gene: -; abundance: -; j_gene: TRBJ1-1; CDR3aa: CATRAAQNTEAFF; CDR3nt: TGTGCCACCAGGGCAGCGCAGAACACTGAAGCTTTCTTT
v_gene: TRBV11-2; d_gene: TRBD2; abundance: -; j_gene: TRBJ2-5; CDR3aa: CASRRPGLAEETQYF; CDR3nt: TGTGCCAGCAGACGACCGGGACTAGCGGAAGAGACCCAGTACTTC
v_gene: TRBV7-3; d_gene: -; abundance: -; j_gene: TRBJ2-2; CDR3aa: CASSSRPRVANTGELFF; CDR3nt: TGTGCCAGCAGCTCCAGACCGCGCGTCGCAAACACCGGGGAGCTGTTTTTT
v_gene: TRBV5-4; d_gene: TRBD1; abundance: -; j_gene: TRBJ1-6; CDR3aa: CASSLGRGQNVANNSPLHF; CDR3nt: TGTGCCAGCAGCTTGGGCCGGGGACAGAACGTTGCGAATAATTCACCCCTCCACTTT
v_gene: TRBV27; d_gene: -; abundance: -; j_gene: TRBJ1-6; CDR3aa: CASSLTGLNSPLHF; CDR3nt: TGTGCCAGCAGTTTGACAGGTCTCAATTCACCCCTCCACTTT
v_gene: TRBV2; d_gene: -; abundance: once; j_gene: TRBJ2-1; CDR3aa: CASSPRAAANEQFF; CDR3nt: TGTGCCAGCAGTCCTCGCGCGGCGGCGAATGAGCAGTTCTTC
v_gene: TRBV19; d_gene: -; abundance: -; j_gene: TRBJ2-1; CDR3aa: CASSIVGYNEQFF; CDR3nt: TGTGCCAGTAGTATAGTAGGATACAATGAGCAGTTCTTC
v_gene: TRBV11-3; d_gene: TRBD2; abundance: -; j_gene: TRBJ2-7; CDR3aa: CASSLETGTSGTRSVYEQYF; CDR3nt: TGTGCCAGCAGCTTAGAAACCGGGACTAGCGGGACCCGGTCTGTCTACGAGCAGTACTTC
v_gene: TRBV29-1; d_gene: -; abundance: -; j_gene: TRBJ2-3; CDR3aa: CSVARGPTDTQYF; CDR3nt: TGCAGCGTTGCCAGGGGACCCACAGATACGCAGTATTTT
v_gene: TRBV6-2/TRBV6-3; d_gene: TRBD2; abundance: -; j_gene: TRBJ2-7; CDR3aa: CASSYGGGPNEQYF; CDR3nt: TGTGCCAGCAGTTACGGGGGAGGGCCCAACGAGCAGTACTTC
v_gene: TRBV18; d_gene: TRBD2; abundance: -; j_gene: TRBJ2-7; CDR3aa: CASSAGGGNYEQYF; CDR3nt: TGTGCCAGCTCCGCCGGGGGGGGCAACTACGAGCAGTACTTC
v_gene: TRBV14; d_gene: -; abundance: -; j_gene: TRBJ1-3; CDR3aa: CASSLSNSGNTIYF; CDR3nt: TGTGCCAGCAGCCTATCGAACTCTGGAAACACCATATATTTT
v_gene: TRBV28; d_gene: TRBD1; abundance: -; j_gene: TRBJ2-7; CDR3aa: CASRQGSYEQYF; CDR3nt: TGTGCCAGTAGACAGGGCTCCTACGAGCAGTACTTC